These 12 T cell receptor beta chains share one sample of origin, sequenced in a study of prognosis after radiotherapy for stage I lung cancer. Genomic DNA served as the source from which two-round multiplex PCR generated TCR beta CDR3 amplicons. Individual primers that were specific to each TRBV and TRBJ gene served in first-round PCR. MiXCR, applied by TCRdb to the multiplex PCR reads, yields one record per CDR3 protein. This sample has roughly 23,000 distinct CDR3 sequences, with under 45% found just once. Sequences were derived from PBMCs, sampled before or after stereotactic body radiation therapy (not recorded which). Receptors originate from a donor over 45 with non-small cell lung cancer.

With respect to this clonotype: A read error may explain this, as a much larger clone is one base away. The chain carries TRBV7-6 and TRBJ2-6; no definite D call. Germline V gene data show CDR1 as SGHVS and CDR2 as FNYEAQ. Trimming removed 5 bases at V and 5 bases at J, with 13 bases between. The CDR3 loop spans 15 amino acids. As DNA, the CDR3 is TGTGCCAGCAGCCCTAGTCAGGTCTGGGCCAACGTCCTGACTTTC. It encodes CASSPSQVWANVLTF.

This clonotype was counted only a few times. This chain connects TRBV6-1 to TRBJ1-5, with D maybe TRBD1 (6 bases). The CDR3 is 14 residues long. CDR1 is MNHNS, CDR2 SASEGT, per germline. V was cut by 5 bases and J by 3 bases, with 11 bases left in between. This CDR3 is CASSPRDINQPQHF. DNA for the CDR3: TGTGCCAGCAGTCCCCGGGACATCAATCAGCCCCAGCATTTT.

This clonotype has a count of ten or more. J is TRBJ2-6 and V is TRBV20-1, with unresolved D. The CDR3 extends over 14 amino acids. Trimming cost V 2 bases and J 1 base, with 6 bases left between them. Germline values: CDR1 DFQATT, CDR2 SNEGSKA (reference sequence). The chain's CDR3 is CSARPESGANVLTF. In nucleotides, the CDR3 is TGCAGTGCTAGACCGGAGTCTGGGGCCAACGTCCTGACTTTC.

This clonotype has just one count. One end of the junction varies from germline; a read error may be responsible. The chain combines TRBV6-5 with TRBJ1-1, with a tentative D call TRBD1 (5 bases). Germline V lookup: CDR1 MNHEY, CDR2 SVGAGI. This CDR3 spans 14 amino acids. DNA of the CDR3: TGTGCCAGCAGTTACCTTTCCTGGGGGACTGAGGCTTTCTTT. As protein: CASSYLSWGTEAFF.

The gene calls are TRBV6-2 or TRBV6-3 and TRBJ1-5, with a tentative D call TRBD1 (5 bases). In germline, CDR1 is MNHEY, CDR2 SVGEGT. The CDR3 has 13 residues. Trimming removed 7 bases at V and 3 bases at J, with 10 bases between. The CDR3 DNA sequence: TGTGCCAGCAACCGGGACTTCAATCAGCCCCAGCATTTT. Protein product: CASNRDFNQPQHF.

There are many counts of this clonotype. The chain employs TRBV28 and TRBJ2-5, with D perhaps TRBD2 (6 bases). The V end lost 5 bases, the J end lost 1 base, and 11 bases lay between the germline ends. The CDR3 spans 14 residues. Germline V gene sequence: CDR1 MDHEN, CDR2 SYDVKM. The CDR3 loop is CASSPVGGQETQYF. In DNA form, the CDR3 reads TGTGCCAGCAGTCCCGTGGGGGGCCAAGAGACCCAGTACTTC.

By share, this clonotype ranks as medium-sized. This chain links TRBV6-1 with TRBJ1-2, with TRBD1 matching 8 bases. The V gene end was trimmed by 6 bases and the J gene end by 6 bases; junction bases not matched to a gene: 6. The germline CDR1 and CDR2 sequences are MNHNS and SASEGT. The CDR3 contains 13 residues. CDR3 DNA: TGTGCCAGCAGACAGGGGGGTTTAGATGGCTACACCTTC. Translating gives CASRQGGLDGYTF.

Details on this clonotype: This CDR3 is missing its conserved last phenylalanine or tryptophan, likely due to a read error. The V call is TRBV6-2 or TRBV6-3, the J call TRBJ2-7, with TRBD2 identical over 8 bases. The J segment lost 2 bases and the V segment lost 2 bases, leaving 8 bases of the junction unmatched. Germline V gene lookup returns CDR1 MNHEY and CDR2 SVGEGT. This CDR3 is built from 16 residues. CDR3 residues: CASSYNSGGSTYEQYL. The DNA for the CDR3 is TGTGCCAGCAGTTACAATTCGGGGGGGAGCACCTACGAGCAGTACTTA.

With respect to this clonotype: A far larger clone differs by one base, so this is likely a read error. The gene calls are TRBV7-9 and TRBJ1-2, with 9 bases identical to TRBD1. In germline, CDR1 is SEHNR, CDR2 FQNEAQ (reference sequence). This CDR3 has 15 residues. The CDR3 coding sequence is TGTGCCAGCAGCCCATGGGGACAGGGTGTCTATGTCTACACCTTC. It is translated as CASSPWGQGVYVYTF. The full variable domain, with the rest looked up from reference TRBV7-9 and TRBJ1-2, is DTGVSQNPRHKITKRGQNVTFRCDPISEHNRLYWYRQTLGQGPEFLTYFQNEAQLEKSRLLSDRFSAERPKGSFSTLEIQRTEQGDSAMYLCASSPWGQGVYVYTFGSGTRLTVV.

The genes are TRBV7-8 and TRBJ1-2, with D unresolved. The V and J ends lost 5 bases and 5 bases respectively, with 12 bases between them. Per the germline V gene, CDR1 is SGHVS and CDR2 is FQNEAQ. The CDR3 length is 13 residues. The CDR3 sequence: CASSLHTGYGYTF. DNA of the CDR3: TGTGCCAGCAGCCTCCATACGGGATATGGCTACACCTTC.

The chain recombines TRBV5-1 with TRBJ1-2, with 10 nucleotides matching TRBD1. Germline assignment: CDR1 SGHRS and CDR2 YFSETQ. V gave up 4 bases and J gave up 3 bases; unmatched junction bases: 12. This CDR3 has 17 residues. CDR3 in amino acids: CASSPGTGEARYYGYTF. CDR3 DNA: TGCGCCAGCAGCCCCGGGACAGGGGAGGCAAGGTACTATGGCTACACCTTC.

In its sample, this clonotype was seen once. J is TRBJ2-5 and V is TRBV5-1; 14 positions agree with TRBD2. The germline gives CDR1 SGHRS, CDR2 YFSETQ. This CDR3 is 18 amino acids long. With 0 bases clipped from V and 4 bases from J, the junction kept 8 bases outside the gene matches. CDR3 loop: CASSLGGLAGARRETQYF. The CDR3 nucleotides read TGCGCCAGCAGCTTGGGGGGACTAGCGGGAGCAAGGCGAGAGACCCAGTACTTC.